This TCR beta chain was identified in a study of T-cell memory formation after mild COVID-19. Study details: Most TCR clusters belonged to a single donor. Points from the study as a whole: Those CD4+ clones that contracted were mainly in CM and EM (CD8+ ones in EMRA).

CDR1 and CDR2 (germline): SGHTA, FQGNSA. The CDR3 covers 15 residues. V gave up 4 bases and J gave up 11 bases; unmatched junction bases: 13. TCRdb independently ran MiXCR on the 5' RACE reads; one entry per CDR3 protein. The data contain a few hundred thousand distinct CDR3 sequences, roughly 19% of them seen just once; the ten biggest clones take up roughly 21%. This clonotype was recorded a few times. The target antigen is unknown. Specimen: PBMCs or a T cell subset sorted from them (not recorded which). This chain uses TRBV7-2 with TRBJ1-4; 7 bases are shared with TRBD1. This TCR was recovered from a young man who had mild COVID-19 (a few samples of this study predate the infection). Cell type and time point are not known. In DNA form, the CDR3 reads TGTGCCAGCAGCTCCAGGGGTGGGATGGGACAGAAACTGTTTTTT. This sequence encodes CASSSRGGMGQKLFF. Together with reference TRBV7-2 and TRBJ1-4, the CDR3 gives the full variable domain: GAGVSQSPSNKVTEKGKDVELRCDPISGHTALYWYRQSLGQGLEFLIYFQGNSAPDKSGLPSDRFSAERTGGSVSTLTIQRTQQEDSAVYLCASSSRGGMGQKLFFGSGTQLSVL.